A selection of T cell receptor beta chains follows, all from one sample in a study of cytomegalovirus exposure and HLA in healthy donors. Data came from immunoSEQ multiplex PCR; TCRdb stores just in-frame clones and leaves some out. This repertoire shows roughly 33,000 clones, 75% to 85% found once; its top ten account for roughly 5.6%. Sequenced material: PBMCs. The receptors come from a male donor in good health and CMV-seronegative. Each CDR3 is given with its conserved first and last residue. Fields, in order: clone size, V gene, D gene, J gene, CDR3 protein, CDR3 DNA. D genes are given only for firm matches. Not all rows give a size; the values are once, few, many and, for expanded clones, a class.

size: -
V: TRBV10-3
D: -
J: TRBJ1-1
CDR3: CAISGGSVFSEAFF
DNA: TGTGCCATCAGTGGAGGCAGTGTGTTCTCTGAAGCTTTCTTT

size: once
V: TRBV5-4
D: TRBD1
J: TRBJ1-3
CDR3: CASSFLGGERNTIYF
DNA: TGTGCCAGCAGCTTTCTAGGGGGCGAGAGGAACACCATATATTTT

size: -
V: TRBV9
D: TRBD2
J: TRBJ2-1
CDR3: CASSVGTSGSNEQFF
DNA: TGTGCCAGCAGCGTAGGGACTAGCGGGAGCAATGAGCAGTTCTTC

size: -
V: TRBV5-1
D: -
J: TRBJ2-7
CDR3: CASSLELEAYEQYF
DNA: TGCGCCAGCAGCTTGGAGCTGGAGGCCTACGAGCAGTACTTC

size: -
V: TRBV30
D: -
J: TRBJ2-7
CDR3: CAWSVMTSYEQYF
DNA: TGTGCCTGGAGTGTAATGACATCCTACGAGCAGTACTTC

size: -
V: TRBV6-8
D: -
J: TRBJ1-4
CDR3: CASSDTGKEEKLFF
DNA: TGTGCCAGCAGTGATACAGGGAAAGAGGAAAAACTGTTTTTT

size: -
V: TRBV7-6
D: TRBD2
J: TRBJ2-1
CDR3: CASSVSMLAGYNEQFF
DNA: TGTGCCAGCAGCGTTAGCATGCTAGCGGGGTACAATGAGCAGTTCTTC

size: -
V: TRBV19
D: TRBD2
J: TRBJ2-7
CDR3: CASSIGGASNEQYF
DNA: TGTGCCAGTAGTATCGGGGGGGCATCAAACGAGCAGTACTTC

size: -
V: TRBV28
D: TRBD1
J: TRBJ1-5
CDR3: CASTPRDRGRGQPQHF
DNA: TGTGCCAGCACCCCCCGGGACAGGGGGCGAGGGCAGCCCCAGCATTTT

size: -
V: TRBV15
D: TRBD2
J: TRBJ2-1
CDR3: CATSKLTSGRGDEQFF
DNA: TGTGCCACCAGCAAACTTACTAGCGGGAGAGGGGATGAGCAGTTCTTC

size: -
V: TRBV5-1
D: -
J: TRBJ2-3
CDR3: CASSLLGLWADTQYF
DNA: TGCGCCAGCAGCTTGCTGGGGCTTTGGGCAGATACGCAGTATTTT

size: -
V: TRBV7-9
D: -
J: TRBJ1-2
CDR3: CASSLFGSGDNYGYTF
DNA: TGTGCCAGCAGCTTATTTGGGTCAGGGGATAACTATGGCTACACCTTC

size: once
V: TRBV5-1
D: -
J: TRBJ1-2
CDR3: CASSPLKGGYTF
DNA: TGCGCCAGCAGCCCCTTGAAGGGGGGCTACACCTTC

size: -
V: TRBV7-9
D: TRBD1
J: TRBJ1-2
CDR3: CASSSEDRGVDYGYTF
DNA: TGTGCCAGCAGCTCAGAAGACAGGGGAGTAGACTATGGCTACACCTTC

size: -
V: TRBV2
D: -
J: TRBJ2-1
CDR3: CASSERGIKFF
DNA: TGTGCCAGCAGTGAGCGGGGTATCAAGTTCTTC

size: -
V: TRBV6-4
D: -
J: TRBJ1-1
CDR3: CASRREGSTEAFF
DNA: TGTGCCAGCAGAAGGGAGGGGTCCACTGAAGCTTTCTTT

size: -
V: TRBV29-1
D: TRBD2
J: TRBJ2-5
CDR3: CSVEGLAGVETQYF
DNA: TGCAGCGTTGAAGGGCTAGCGGGGGTAGAGACCCAGTACTTC

size: -
V: TRBV27
D: -
J: TRBJ1-2
CDR3: CASSWAGTGYGYTF
DNA: TGTGCCAGCAGTTGGGCAGGGACTGGCTATGGCTACACCTTC

size: few
V: TRBV28
D: TRBD1
J: TRBJ1-4
CDR3: CASRPGQGGHEKLFF
DNA: TGTGCCAGCAGGCCTGGACAGGGAGGGCATGAAAAACTGTTTTTT

size: few
V: TRBV6-1
D: -
J: TRBJ1-4
CDR3: CASSAGGESNEKLFF
DNA: TGTGCCAGCAGTGCCGGGGGAGAGAGTAATGAAAAACTGTTTTTT

size: -
V: TRBV30
D: TRBD2
J: TRBJ2-3
CDR3: CAWRLSGGSETQYF
DNA: TGTGCCTGGAGGTTGAGCGGGGGAAGTGAAACGCAGTATTTT

size: -
V: TRBV6-1
D: TRBD1
J: TRBJ1-2
CDR3: CASRPGGLYGYTF
DNA: TGTGCCAGCCGTCCAGGGGGGCTCTATGGCTACACCTTC

size: -
V: TRBV30
D: TRBD1
J: TRBJ1-6
CDR3: CAWKGQDASPLHF
DNA: TGTGCCTGGAAAGGACAGGATGCTTCACCCCTCCACTTT

size: -
V: TRBV11-2
D: TRBD2
J: TRBJ2-1
CDR3: CASSSWASGSPNNEQFF
DNA: TGTGCCAGCAGCTCATGGGCTAGCGGCTCTCCTAACAATGAGCAGTTCTTC

size: few
V: TRBV14
D: TRBD2
J: TRBJ2-5
CDR3: CASSPGWGWGGQETQYF
DNA: TGTGCCAGCAGCCCAGGGTGGGGCTGGGGGGGCCAAGAGACCCAGTACTTC

size: -
V: TRBV29-1
D: TRBD2
J: TRBJ2-7
CDR3: CSVESGGSYEQYF
DNA: TGCAGCGTTGAAAGCGGGGGTTCCTACGAGCAGTACTTC

size: -
V: TRBV7-2
D: -
J: TRBJ1-5
CDR3: CASSMSNQPQHF
DNA: TGTGCCAGCAGCATGAGCAACCAGCCCCAGCATTTT

size: -
V: TRBV7-6
D: -
J: TRBJ2-3
CDR3: CASRDSGTDTQYF
DNA: TGTGCCAGCAGGGACAGCGGAACGGATACGCAGTATTTT

size: -
V: TRBV19
D: -
J: TRBJ1-2
CDR3: CASSRQGEYGYTF
DNA: TGTGCCAGTAGTCGGCAGGGCGAATATGGCTACACCTTC

size: -
V: TRBV5-1
D: -
J: TRBJ2-3
CDR3: CASSLSTVKADTQYF
DNA: TGCGCCAGCAGCTTGAGTACAGTCAAAGCAGATACGCAGTATTTT

size: -
V: TRBV5-1
D: TRBD1
J: TRBJ1-5
CDR3: CASSEGQVSNQPQHF
DNA: TGCGCCAGCAGCGAAGGACAGGTCTCCAATCAGCCCCAGCATTTT

size: -
V: TRBV18
D: -
J: TRBJ1-2
CDR3: CASSPRQALLYGYTF
DNA: TGTGCCAGCTCACCTAGGCAGGCCCTCCTCTATGGCTACACCTTC

size: -
V: TRBV10-2
D: -
J: TRBJ1-1
CDR3: CASSERGTEAFF
DNA: TGCGCCAGCAGTGAGAGGGGCACTGAAGCTTTCTTT

size: -
V: TRBV5-1
D: -
J: TRBJ2-2
CDR3: CASSFSTGELFF
DNA: TGCGCCAGCAGCTTCTCCACCGGGGAGCTGTTTTTT

size: -
V: TRBV15
D: -
J: TRBJ2-5
CDR3: CATSRAGGETQYF
DNA: TGTGCCACCAGCAGAGCAGGTGGGGAGACCCAGTACTTC

size: -
V: TRBV5-4
D: TRBD2
J: TRBJ2-3
CDR3: CATRPRTSGGDTQYF
DNA: TGTGCCACCCGACCCAGGACTAGCGGGGGGGATACGCAGTATTTT

size: -
V: TRBV7-2
D: -
J: TRBJ2-5
CDR3: CASSLVAAPGETQYF
DNA: TGTGCCAGCAGCTTAGTAGCGGCCCCAGGGGAGACCCAGTACTTC

size: -
V: TRBV29-1
D: TRBD2
J: TRBJ2-2
CDR3: CSVSSGRNTGELFF
DNA: TGCAGCGTTAGCAGCGGGAGGAACACCGGGGAGCTGTTTTTT

size: -
V: TRBV5-1
D: TRBD1
J: TRBJ1-1
CDR3: CASSSQGVADTEAFF
DNA: TGCGCCAGCAGCTCCCAGGGGGTCGCGGACACTGAAGCTTTCTTT

size: -
V: TRBV2
D: TRBD1
J: TRBJ1-1
CDR3: CASSDDRDTEAFF
DNA: TGTGCCAGCAGTGACGACAGGGACACTGAAGCTTTCTTT

size: -
V: TRBV6-4
D: TRBD2
J: TRBJ2-3
CDR3: CASSEGSGGTDTQYF
DNA: TGTGCCAGCAGTGAGGGTAGCGGGGGCACAGATACGCAGTATTTT

size: -
V: TRBV18
D: -
J: TRBJ2-7
CDR3: CASSPPGPYEQYF
DNA: TGTGCCAGCTCACCACCGGGGCCCTACGAGCAGTACTTC

size: -
V: TRBV6-5
D: TRBD1
J: TRBJ2-7
CDR3: CASSYQPGGNYEQYF
DNA: TGTGCCAGCAGTTACCAGCCAGGGGGCAATTACGAGCAGTACTTC

size: -
V: TRBV5-6
D: TRBD2
J: TRBJ2-1
CDR3: CASSLERWIGGGNEQFF
DNA: TGTGCCAGCAGCTTGGAGAGGTGGATCGGCGGGGGCAATGAGCAGTTCTTC

size: -
V: TRBV6-5
D: TRBD1
J: TRBJ1-6
CDR3: CASSPGQYNSPLHF
DNA: TGTGCCAGCAGCCCGGGACAGTATAATTCACCCCTCCACTTT

size: -
V: TRBV9
D: TRBD1
J: TRBJ1-2
CDR3: CASSGDRDFYGYTF
DNA: TGTGCCAGCAGCGGCGACAGGGACTTCTATGGCTACACCTTC

size: -
V: TRBV7-3
D: TRBD1
J: TRBJ1-3
CDR3: CASTHRGQALSGNTIYF
DNA: TGTGCCAGCACCCATAGGGGGCAGGCGCTCTCTGGAAACACCATATATTTT

size: -
V: TRBV4-1
D: TRBD2
J: TRBJ2-3
CDR3: CASSQFPTSGGDTDTQYF
DNA: TGCGCCAGCAGCCAATTCCCTACTAGCGGAGGGGACACAGATACGCAGTATTTT